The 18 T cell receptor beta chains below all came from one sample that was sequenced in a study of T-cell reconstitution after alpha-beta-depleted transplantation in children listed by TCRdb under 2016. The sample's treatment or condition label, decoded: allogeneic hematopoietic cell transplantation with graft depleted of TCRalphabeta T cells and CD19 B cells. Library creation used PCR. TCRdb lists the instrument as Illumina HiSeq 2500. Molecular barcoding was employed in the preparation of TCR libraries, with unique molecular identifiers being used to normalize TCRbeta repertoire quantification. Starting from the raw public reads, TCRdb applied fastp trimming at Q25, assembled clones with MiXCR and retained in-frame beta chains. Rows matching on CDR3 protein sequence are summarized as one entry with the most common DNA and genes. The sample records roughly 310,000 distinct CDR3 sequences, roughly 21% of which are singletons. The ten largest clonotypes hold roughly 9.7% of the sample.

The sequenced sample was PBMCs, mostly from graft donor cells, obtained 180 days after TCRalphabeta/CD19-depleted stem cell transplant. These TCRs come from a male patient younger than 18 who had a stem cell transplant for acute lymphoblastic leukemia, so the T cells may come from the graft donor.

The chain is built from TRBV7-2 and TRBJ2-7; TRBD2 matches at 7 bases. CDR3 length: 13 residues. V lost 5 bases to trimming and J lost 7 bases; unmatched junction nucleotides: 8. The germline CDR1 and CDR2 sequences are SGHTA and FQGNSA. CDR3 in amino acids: CASSDRTRDEQYF. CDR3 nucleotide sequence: TGTGCCAGCAGCGACCGGACTAGGGATGAGCAGTACTTC.

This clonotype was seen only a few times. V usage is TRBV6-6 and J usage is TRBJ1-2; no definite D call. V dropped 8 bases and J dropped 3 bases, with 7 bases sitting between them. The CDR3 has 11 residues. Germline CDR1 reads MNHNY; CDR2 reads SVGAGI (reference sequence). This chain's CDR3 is CASGEDYGYTF. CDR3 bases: TGTGCCAGCGGTGAGGACTATGGCTACACCTTC.

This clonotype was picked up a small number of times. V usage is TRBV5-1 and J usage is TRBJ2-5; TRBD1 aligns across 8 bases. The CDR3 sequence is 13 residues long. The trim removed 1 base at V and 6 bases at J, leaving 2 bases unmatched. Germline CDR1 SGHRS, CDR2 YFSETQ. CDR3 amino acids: CASSLNRGKTQYF. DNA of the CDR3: TGCGCCAGCAGCTTGAACAGGGGGAAGACCCAGTACTTC.

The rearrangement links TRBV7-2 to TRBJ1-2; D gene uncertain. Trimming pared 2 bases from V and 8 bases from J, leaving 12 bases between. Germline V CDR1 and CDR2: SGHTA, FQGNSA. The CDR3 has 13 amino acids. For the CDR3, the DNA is TGTGCCAGCAGCTTATACCCACGCGGAGGCTACACCTTC. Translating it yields CASSLYPRGGYTF.

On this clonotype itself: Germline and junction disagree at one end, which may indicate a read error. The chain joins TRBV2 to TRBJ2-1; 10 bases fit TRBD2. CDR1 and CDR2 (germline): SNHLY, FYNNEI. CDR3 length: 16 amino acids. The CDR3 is CASSEWLAGVKDEQLF. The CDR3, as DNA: TGTGCCAGCAGTGAATGGCTAGCGGGAGTGAAGGATGAGCAGTTATTC. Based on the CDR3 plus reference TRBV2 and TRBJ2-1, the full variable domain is EPEVTQTPSHQVTQMGQEVILRCVPISNHLYFYWYRQILGQKVEFLVSFYNNEISEKSEIFDDQFSVERPDGSNFTLKIRSTKLEDSAMYFCASSEWLAGVKDEQLFGPGTRLTVL.

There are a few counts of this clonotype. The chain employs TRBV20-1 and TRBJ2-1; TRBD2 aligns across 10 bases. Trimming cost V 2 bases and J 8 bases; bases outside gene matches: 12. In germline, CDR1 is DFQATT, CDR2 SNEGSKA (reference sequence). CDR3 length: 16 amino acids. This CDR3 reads CSARSWASGRAHEQFF. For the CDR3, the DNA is TGCAGTGCTAGATCTTGGGCCAGCGGGAGGGCCCATGAGCAGTTCTTC.

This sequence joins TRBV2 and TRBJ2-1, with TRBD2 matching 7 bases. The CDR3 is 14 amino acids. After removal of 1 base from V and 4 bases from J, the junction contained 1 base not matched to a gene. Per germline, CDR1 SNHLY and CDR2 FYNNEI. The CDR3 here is CASSEGRGYNEQFF. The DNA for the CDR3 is TGTGCCAGCAGTGAAGGGCGGGGGTACAATGAGCAGTTCTTC.

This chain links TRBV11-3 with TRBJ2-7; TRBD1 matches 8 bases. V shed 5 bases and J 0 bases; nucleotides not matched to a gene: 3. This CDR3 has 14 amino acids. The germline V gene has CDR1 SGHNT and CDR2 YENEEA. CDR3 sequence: CASSDRGASYEQYF. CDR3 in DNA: TGTGCCAGCAGCGACAGGGGAGCCTCCTACGAGCAGTACTTC.

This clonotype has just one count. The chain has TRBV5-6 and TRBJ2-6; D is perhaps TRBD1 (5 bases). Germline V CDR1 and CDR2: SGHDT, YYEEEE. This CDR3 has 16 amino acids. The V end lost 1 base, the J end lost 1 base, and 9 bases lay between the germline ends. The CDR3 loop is CASSLTGHSGANVLTF. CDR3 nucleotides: TGTGCCAGCAGCTTGACAGGACATTCTGGGGCCAACGTCCTGACTTTC.

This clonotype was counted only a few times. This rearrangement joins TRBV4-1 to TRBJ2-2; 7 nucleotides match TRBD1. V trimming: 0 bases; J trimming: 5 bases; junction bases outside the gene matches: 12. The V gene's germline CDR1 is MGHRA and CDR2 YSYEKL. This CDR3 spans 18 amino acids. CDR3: CASSQETGEIWGTGELFF. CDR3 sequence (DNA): TGCGCCAGCAGCCAAGAAACAGGGGAGATATGGGGTACCGGGGAGCTGTTTTTT.

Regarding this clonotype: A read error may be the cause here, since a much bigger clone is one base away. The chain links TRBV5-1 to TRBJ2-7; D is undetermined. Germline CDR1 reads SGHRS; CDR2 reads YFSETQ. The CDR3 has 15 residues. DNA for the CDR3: TGCGCCAGCAGCTTGGACACCTTGACCTCCTACGAGCCGTACTTC. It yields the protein CASSLDTLTSYEPYF.

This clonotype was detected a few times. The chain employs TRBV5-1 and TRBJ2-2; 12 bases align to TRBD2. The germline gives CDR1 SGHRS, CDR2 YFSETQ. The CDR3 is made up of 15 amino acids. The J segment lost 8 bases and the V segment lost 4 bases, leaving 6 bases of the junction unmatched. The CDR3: CASSPRLAGEGELFF. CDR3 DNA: TGCGCCAGCAGCCCACGACTAGCGGGAGAAGGGGAGCTGTTTTTT.

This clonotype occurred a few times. CDR3 sequence (DNA): TGTGCCAGTGTAGCGGGAGGGAGCACAGATACGCAGTATTTT. Translation: CASVAGGSTDTQYF. The J gene is TRBJ2-3, the V gene TRBV7-8; 11 nucleotides align to TRBD2. V was pared by 9 bases and J by 0 bases, with 2 bases of the junction left unmatched. Germline-derived CDR1 and CDR2 are SGHVS and FQNEAQ. The CDR3 is made up of 14 amino acids.

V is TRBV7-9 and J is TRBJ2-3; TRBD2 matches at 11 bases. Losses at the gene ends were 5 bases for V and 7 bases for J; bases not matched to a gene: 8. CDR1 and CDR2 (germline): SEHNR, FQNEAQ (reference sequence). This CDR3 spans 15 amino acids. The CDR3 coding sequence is TGTGCCAGCAGCCCCCGACTAGCGGGACTGCATACGCAGTATTTT. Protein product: CASSPRLAGLHTQYF.

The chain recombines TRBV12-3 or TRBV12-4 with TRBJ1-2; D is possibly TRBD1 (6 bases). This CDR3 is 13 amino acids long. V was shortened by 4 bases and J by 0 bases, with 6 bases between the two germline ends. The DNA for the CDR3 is TGTGCCAGCAGTTACAGGGCTAACTATGGCTACACCTTC. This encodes CASSYRANYGYTF.

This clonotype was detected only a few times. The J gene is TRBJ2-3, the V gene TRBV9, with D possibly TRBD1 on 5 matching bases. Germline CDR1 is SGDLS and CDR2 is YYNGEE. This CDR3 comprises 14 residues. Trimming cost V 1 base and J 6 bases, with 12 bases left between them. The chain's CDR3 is CASSVRPGPDTQYF. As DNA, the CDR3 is TGTGCCAGCAGCGTACGACCAGGGCCCGATACGCAGTATTTT.

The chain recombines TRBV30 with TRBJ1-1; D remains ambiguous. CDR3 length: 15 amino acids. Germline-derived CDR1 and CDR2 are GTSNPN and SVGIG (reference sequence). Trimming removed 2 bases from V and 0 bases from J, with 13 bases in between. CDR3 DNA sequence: TGTGCCTGGAGTCGCCCACCACACCTGAACACTGAAGCTTTCTTT. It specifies CAWSRPPHLNTEAFF.

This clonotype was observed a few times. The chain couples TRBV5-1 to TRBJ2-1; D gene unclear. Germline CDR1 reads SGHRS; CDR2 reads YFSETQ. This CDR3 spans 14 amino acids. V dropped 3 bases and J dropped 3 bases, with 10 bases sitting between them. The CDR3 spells CASSSTWGYNEQFF. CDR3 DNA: TGCGCCAGCAGCTCTACCTGGGGCTACAATGAGCAGTTCTTC.